The 8 T cell receptor beta chains presented below share a single source sample, sequenced in a study of blood T cell repertoires in COVID-19. Assay: immunoSEQ multiplex PCR; the TCRdb copy retains only in-frame clones and omits some. Among 140,000 or so clones, roughly four fifths were seen once, and the ten largest hold 1.5% to 2%. Material: PBMCs or T cells enriched from blood (not recorded which). The source of these receptors is a woman in her late teens or twenties who had been exposed to COVID-19.

The V and J genes are TRBV19 and TRBJ1-1, with TRBD1 matching over 9 bases. V lost 6 bases and J lost 4; bases outside the gene matches: 6. This CDR3 is built from 14 residues. Looked up from germline, CDR1 is LNHDA and CDR2 is SQIVND (reference sequence). The CDR3 DNA sequence: TGTGCCAGTAGCCGACAGGGGGTTTTCACTGAAGCTTTCTTT. Its translation is CASSRQGVFTEAFF.

The rearrangement joins TRBV29-1 to TRBJ2-1; D uncertain. CDR3 length: 15 amino acids. From germline, CDR1 is SQVTM and CDR2 ANQGSEA. The V and J ends lost 1 base and 0 bases respectively, with 10 bases between them. This CDR3 reads CSVEVGHSSYNEQFF. DNA for the CDR3: TGCAGCGTTGAAGTTGGCCACAGCTCCTACAATGAGCAGTTCTTC.

The V and J genes are TRBV19 and TRBJ2-4, with D possibly being TRBD2 (7 bases). V was clipped by 5 bases and J by 5 bases, with 19 bases between them. This CDR3 has 16 residues. In germline, CDR1 is LNHDA, CDR2 SQIVND (reference sequence). CDR3 nucleotides: TGTGCCAGTAGTCCCCCCTCAGGGGACTACCAAAACATTCAGTACTTC. Translating gives CASSPPSGDYQNIQYF.

The chain uses TRBV29-1 and TRBJ2-1; D might be TRBD2 (5 bases). The germline V and J ends were trimmed by 7 bases and 4 bases, with 17 bases remaining between them. This CDR3 has 14 residues. Germline V CDR1 and CDR2: SQVTM, ANQGSEA. CDR3 in DNA: TGCAGCGCCCCTCGGAGCGGAGTTTACAATGAGCAGTTCTTC. Translation gives CSAPRSGVYNEQFF.

The V call is TRBV27, the J call TRBJ1-6; D is perhaps TRBD1 (5 bases). The CDR3 spans 14 residues. Germline values: CDR1 MNHEY, CDR2 SMNVEV (reference sequence). V lost 3 bases to trimming and J lost 8 bases, with 11 bases between them. The CDR3 nucleotides read TGTGCCAGCAGTTTTCAGGGTGGGGATTCACCCCTCCACTTT. It yields the protein CASSFQGGDSPLHF.

The V and J genes are TRBV2 and TRBJ2-2; D is unclear. Trimming removed 7 bases from V and 0 bases from J, with 6 bases in between. The germline V gene encodes CDR1 SNHLY and CDR2 FYNNEI. The CDR3 covers 13 residues. CDR3 bases: TGTGCCAGCATGGTAGCGAACACCGGGGAGCTGTTTTTT. Encoded protein: CASMVANTGELFF.

In nucleotides, the CDR3 is TGCGCCAGCAGCTTAACAGGGTCCCTATCCTACGAGCAGTACTTC. Its protein product is CASSLTGSLSYEQYF. The chain recombines TRBV5-1 with TRBJ2-7; D might be TRBD1 (6 bases). Trimming removed 2 bases from V and 1 base from J, with 13 bases in between. Germline V CDR1 and CDR2: SGHRS, YFSETQ. This CDR3 contains 15 residues.

This chain joins TRBV5-1 and TRBJ2-7, with TRBD1 matching over 7 bases. The V gene end was trimmed by 0 bases and the J gene end by 0 bases; junction bases not matched to a gene: 3. The CDR3 consists of 15 residues. The germline V gene has CDR1 SGHRS and CDR2 YFSETQ. The CDR3 sequence: CASSLGDSSSYEQYF. The DNA for the CDR3 is TGCGCCAGCAGCTTGGGGGACAGCTCCTCCTACGAGCAGTACTTC.